Below, 10 T cell receptor beta chains from the same sample are listed, as sequenced in a study of T cell changes during pregnancy in multiple sclerosis. Clones were sequenced by immunoSEQ multiplex PCR, and TCRdb holds only the in-frame ones, with some missing. The sample has tens of thousands of clones; approximately 92% are singletons. This sample comprised peripheral blood, obtained in the second trimester of pregnancy. The receptors originated from a female donor in good health, enrolled as a control in a pregnancy study.

The chain recombines TRBV11-2 with TRBJ1-2, with a tentative D call TRBD1 (6 bases). CDR3 length equals 14 residues. The V and J ends lost 5 bases and 5 bases respectively, with 15 bases between them. Germline V gene data show CDR1 as SGHAT and CDR2 as FQNNGV. The CDR3 DNA is TGTGCCAGCAGCCGGGGGGGCAGGGCTTATGGCTACACCTTC. Its translation is CASSRGGRAYGYTF.

The chain links TRBV7-2 to TRBJ2-7, with 8 bases fitting TRBD1. The CDR3 extends over 12 amino acids. Germline V gene lookup returns CDR1 SGHTA and CDR2 FQGNSA. The V segment lost 5 bases and the J segment 6 bases; nucleotides outside the gene matches: 3. DNA for the CDR3: TGTGCCAGCAGCCGCGGACAGGGCGAGCAGTACTTC. Residues: CASSRGQGEQYF. Using reference TRBV7-2 and TRBJ2-7 for the parts outside the CDR3, the full variable domain is GAGVSQSPSNKVTEKGKDVELRCDPISGHTALYWYRQSLGQGLEFLIYFQGNSAPDKSGLPSDRFSAERTGGSVSTLTIQRTQQEDSAVYLCASSRGQGEQYFGPGTRLTVT.

V is TRBV12-5 and J is TRBJ1-1; tentatively, D is TRBD1 (6 bases). Looked up from germline, CDR1 is LGHNT and CDR2 is FRNRAP. CDR3 length equals 12 residues. The CDR3 sequence is CASNQGTTEAFF. As DNA, the CDR3 is TGTGCCTCCAATCAGGGGACCACTGAAGCTTTCTTT.

This chain uses TRBV5-5 with TRBJ2-7; D perhaps matches TRBD1 (6 bases). CDR1 and CDR2 (germline): SGHKS, YYEKEE (reference sequence). The CDR3 is made up of 13 amino acids. V was shortened by 5 bases and J by 5 bases, with 14 bases between the two germline ends. The CDR3 reads CASSFQGHDEQYF. The CDR3 DNA is TGTGCCAGCAGTTTTCAGGGGCATGACGAGCAGTACTTC.

This sequence joins TRBV4-2 and TRBJ2-7, with D perhaps TRBD1 (6 bases). This CDR3 region has 15 residues. Between the trimmed V and J ends, which lost 0 bases and 5 bases, there was a span of 14 bases. CDR1 is LGHNA and CDR2 is YNFKEQ in the germline V gene. The chain's CDR3 is CASSQENRAPHEQYF. The DNA for the CDR3 is TGTGCCAGCAGCCAAGAAAACAGGGCCCCACACGAGCAGTACTTC.

This sequence joins TRBV16 and TRBJ1-2; D ambiguous. Trimming left V 7 bases short and J 2 bases short, with 8 bases between. The CDR3 extends over 12 amino acids. Germline-derived CDR1 and CDR2 are KGHSY and FQNENV. In nucleotides, the CDR3 is TGTGCCAGCAACCCGGAGAACTATGGCTACACCTTC. Protein: CASNPENYGYTF.

The genes are TRBV29-1 and TRBJ2-3, with D maybe TRBD2 (5 bases). CDR3 length equals 16 residues. Germline CDR1 SQVTM, CDR2 ANQGSEA. Trimming took off 0 bases at V and 0 bases at J, with 13 bases between the two ends. Here the CDR3 reads CSVEDRTVGSTDTQYF. In DNA, the CDR3 is TGCAGCGTTGAAGATCGGACTGTCGGTAGCACAGATACGCAGTATTTT.

The chain uses TRBV5-5 and TRBJ2-3; 11 positions match TRBD1. The CDR3 length is 15 residues. V lost 6 bases and J lost 6; bases outside the gene matches: 9. CDR1 is SGHKS, CDR2 YYEKEE, per germline (reference sequence). CDR3 bases: TGTGCCAGCACCCTGGGACAGGGGGTTTTGGATACGCAGTATTTT. It is translated as CASTLGQGVLDTQYF.

The rearrangement links TRBV4-1 to TRBJ1-1; no firm D call. The germline V gene has CDR1 MGHRA and CDR2 YSYEKL. CDR3 length: 13 amino acids. V lost 0 bases and J 4 bases, leaving 6 bases between the germline ends. The CDR3 protein is CASSQEGSTEAFF. In DNA form, the CDR3 reads TGCGCCAGCAGCCAAGAGGGGAGCACTGAAGCTTTCTTT.

In its sample, this clone was seen once. V usage is TRBV30 and J usage is TRBJ1-2; TRBD1 is a possible D gene (6 bases). The V gene lost 3 bases and the J gene lost 2 bases, with 16 bases spanning the gap. This CDR3 spans 15 amino acids. CDR1 and CDR2 from the germline V gene are GTSNPN and SVGIG (reference sequence). DNA for the CDR3: TGTGCCTGGAGGCTGCACGGTCAGGGGAACTATGGCTACACCTTC. Amino acids: CAWRLHGQGNYGYTF.